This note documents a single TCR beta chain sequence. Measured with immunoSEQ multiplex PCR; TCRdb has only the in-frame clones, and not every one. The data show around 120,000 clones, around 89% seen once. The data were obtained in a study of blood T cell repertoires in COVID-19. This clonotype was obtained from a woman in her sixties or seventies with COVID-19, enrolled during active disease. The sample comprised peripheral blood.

The DNA of the CDR3 is TGTGCCAGCGCAGACAGAAGCTCTGGAAACACCATATATTTT. This sequence encodes CASADRSSGNTIYF. The chain carries TRBV3-1 (or the pseudogene TRBV3-2) and TRBJ1-3; possible D gene TRBD1, 5 bases. Trimming left V 8 bases short and J 0 bases short, with 11 bases between. The CDR3 has 14 amino acids. CDR1 is LGHDT and CDR2 is YNNKEL in the germline V gene (reference sequence).